This T cell receptor beta chain was sequenced in a study of PD-1 and CTLA-4 blockade in melanoma. Deletions cut 2 bases from V and 3 bases from J, with 16 bases between. Germline V gene lookup returns CDR1 MNHEY and CDR2 SVGAGI. CDR3 size: 16 residues. Assay used: immunoSEQ multiplex PCR; TCRdb lists only in-frame clones, some missing. Of under 20,000 clones in the sample, 70% are singletons; the top ten hold around 14%. The source was CD8+ T cells from peripheral blood, collected from a patient given anti-PD-1 treatment. This TCR came from a human donor with melanoma. The rearrangement joins TRBV6-5 to TRBJ2-5; D is perhaps TRBD2 (6 bases). This CDR3 is CASSYNPGSEKETQYF. The CDR3 DNA is TGTGCCAGCAGTTACAACCCCGGGAGCGAGAAAGAGACCCAGTACTTC.